This TCR beta chain came from a study of blood T cell repertoires in COVID-19. Clones were sequenced by immunoSEQ multiplex PCR, and TCRdb holds only the in-frame ones, with some missing. Among about 93,000 clones listed, 85% to 90% were seen once. Germline V gene sequence: CDR1 SGHDT, CDR2 YYEEEE. V was pared by 3 bases and J by 7 bases, with 17 bases between. The CDR3 extends over 15 amino acids. V is TRBV5-6 and J is TRBJ1-3, with D possibly TRBD1 on 6 matching bases. The TCR comes from a human donor with active COVID-19. The donor label of this sample is uncertain. The specimen was peripheral blood. As DNA, the CDR3 is TGTGCCAGCAGCTGGGGGCCCCAAGGTCGCAACACCATATATTTT. This encodes CASSWGPQGRNTIYF.